This T cell receptor beta chain stems from a study of blood T cell repertoires in COVID-19. Study information: From the United States, Italy and Spain came samples of acute and convalescent COVID-19. In each case, the material was cDNA or gDNA derived from T cells, B-cell-depleted T cells, or PBMCs.

Study processing details: The authors estimated nucleated cell counts from reference gene primer amplification. The assay was immunoSEQ multiplex PCR, and TCRdb's table has in-frame clones only and misses some. V and J calls and clone size are given by that table; D and trimming were obtained from the DNA. Of under 65,000 clones listed, 84% are singletons. The V and J ends lost 1 base and 1 base, in that order; junction bases with no gene match: 4. CDR1 and CDR2 (germline): SGHDT, YYEEEE. This CDR3 contains 16 residues. This TCR derives from a woman aged 55-69 years with acute or convalescent COVID-19. Sequencing used peripheral blood. The chain carries TRBV5-6 and TRBJ1-1; TRBD1 matches 10 bases. The CDR3 nucleotides read TGTGCCAGCAGCTTGCCGGGACAGGGGCCGAACACTGAAGCTTTCTTT. Protein product: CASSLPGQGPNTEAFF.